This paragraph covers one T cell receptor (beta chain) sequence. This receptor's antigen is unknown. Per-base quality was not reported, and no clone a single base away is much larger than it. TCRbeta CDR3 regions were amplified from genomic DNA by means of the immunoSEQ Assay, a bias-controlled multiplex PCR. In the authors' own workflow: Nucleated cell counts per sample were estimated from amplification of reference gene primers within the assay. Sequence reads were collapsed and filtered to measure the absolute abundance of every unique TCRbeta CDR3 rearrangement. Productive Simpson clonality was computed per sample as the square root of Simpson's diversity index over productive rearrangements. The clones in this table, taken by TCRdb from immuneACCESS, are in-frame only. Not every clone is retained; where verified, under half of the shortfall comes from an unresolved V gene, and the cause of the rest is unknown. That table furnishes V, J and clone size, whereas the DNA furnished D and trimming. In this sample the table shows 100,000 to 150,000 clones, less than 90% of which occur a single time. The top ten clones comprise roughly an eighth of the sample.

Trimming at the junction amounts to 4 bases on V and 2 bases on J, and the germline ends lie 17 bases apart. The CDR3, from cysteine to phenylalanine, totals 17 residues. The CDR3 DNA has 51 bases and is translated from base 1. The germline V gene gives CDR1 as MNHNS and CDR2 as SASEGT. A second Seattle source provided samples from volunteer blood donors who had recovered from COVID-19. Whole blood was collected in K2EDTA tubes by collaborating institutions according to the institutions' own protocols. Collaborator samples were shipped for TCRbeta analysis as frozen whole blood, isolated PBMCs, or DNA extracted from either sample type. This record comes from a study of blood T cell repertoires in COVID-19 (dated by TCRdb to 2019 to 2021). Notes on the research overall: The collaborator samples originated in the United States, Italy and Spain and spanned the acute and convalescent phases of COVID-19. The material from the prospective study consisted of cDNA or gDNA derived from T cells, B-cell-depleted T cells, or PBMCs. Subjects who had been exposed to COVID-19, were actively infected with it, or had recovered from it provided the deeply sampled blood TCRbeta repertoires that made up the dataset. A freely available public database, intended as a resource for researchers studying the immune response to SARS-CoV-2, is where the repertoires were released. The samples were drawn from the first 160 participants of the ongoing ImmuneRACE study and from some 1,300 subjects provided by 6 global collaborators. A de-identified subject ID, COVID-19 status, age in years and sex were almost always included in the sample metadata. Where available, HLA class I and class II types were taken from metadata supplied by the sample provider and were not determined by assay-based typing. The investigation overall reported the following: The amount of clinical and demographic metadata varied by source and participant and was provided uncurated.

Material for sequencing was peripheral blood. The chain was built from TRBV6-1 and TRBJ2-2, and possibly TRBD1, on 5 matching bases. The receptor's source is a woman younger than 45 who had recovered from COVID-19. The CDR3 here reads CASSGGWQGPNTGELFF. The base sequence is TGTGCCAGCAGTGGTGGGTGGCAGGGCCCAAACACCGGGGAGCTGTTTTTT.